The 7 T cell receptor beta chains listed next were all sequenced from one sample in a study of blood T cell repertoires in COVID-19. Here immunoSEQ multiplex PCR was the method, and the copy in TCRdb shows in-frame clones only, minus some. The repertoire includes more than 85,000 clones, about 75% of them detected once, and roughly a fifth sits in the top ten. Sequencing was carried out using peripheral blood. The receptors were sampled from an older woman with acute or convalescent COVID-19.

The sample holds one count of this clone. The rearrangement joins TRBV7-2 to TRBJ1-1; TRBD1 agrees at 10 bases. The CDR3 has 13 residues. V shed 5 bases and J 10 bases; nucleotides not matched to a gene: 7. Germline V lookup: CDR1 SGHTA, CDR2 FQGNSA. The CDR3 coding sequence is TGTGCCAGCAGCCGCGACAGGGGGCAAGGAGCTTTCTTT. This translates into CASSRDRGQGAFF.

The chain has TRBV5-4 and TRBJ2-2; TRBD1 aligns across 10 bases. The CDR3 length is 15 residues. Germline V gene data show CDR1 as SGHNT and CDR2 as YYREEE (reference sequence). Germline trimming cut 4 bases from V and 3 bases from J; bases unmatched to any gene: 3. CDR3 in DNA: TGTGCCAGCAGCAGGGGGACAGGGGACACCGGGGAGCTGTTTTTT. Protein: CASSRGTGDTGELFF.

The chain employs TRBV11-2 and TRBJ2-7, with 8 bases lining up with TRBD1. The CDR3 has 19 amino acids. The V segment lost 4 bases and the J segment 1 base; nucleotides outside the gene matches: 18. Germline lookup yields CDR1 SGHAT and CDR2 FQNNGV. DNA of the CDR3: TGTGCCAGCAGCTCCGCAATCCCATCGCGGACAGGGCCATCCTACGAGCAGTACTTC. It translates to CASSSAIPSRTGPSYEQYF.

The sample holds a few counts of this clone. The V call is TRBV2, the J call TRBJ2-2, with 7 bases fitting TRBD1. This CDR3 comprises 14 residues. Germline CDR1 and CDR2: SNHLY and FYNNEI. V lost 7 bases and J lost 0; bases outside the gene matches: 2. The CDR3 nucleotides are TGTGCCAGCATACAGGGGACGAACACCGGGGAGCTGTTTTTT. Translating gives CASIQGTNTGELFF.

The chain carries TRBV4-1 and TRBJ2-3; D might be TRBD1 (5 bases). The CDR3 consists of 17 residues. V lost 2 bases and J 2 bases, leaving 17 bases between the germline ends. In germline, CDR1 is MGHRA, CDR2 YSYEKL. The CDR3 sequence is CASSQRATVPLTDTQYF. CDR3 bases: TGCGCCAGCAGCCAAAGGGCGACAGTGCCCCTCACAGATACGCAGTATTTT.

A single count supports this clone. CDR3 sequence: CATLPGGIKLYEQYF. CDR3 coding DNA: TGTGCCACCCTCCCGGGGGGGATCAAGCTCTACGAGCAGTACTTC. The chain employs TRBV6-5 and TRBJ2-7; 8 nucleotides agree with TRBD2. The V gene's germline CDR1 is MNHEY and CDR2 SVGAGI. The CDR3 is 15 amino acids. The V gene end was trimmed by 10 bases and the J gene end by 3 bases; junction bases not matched to a gene: 14.

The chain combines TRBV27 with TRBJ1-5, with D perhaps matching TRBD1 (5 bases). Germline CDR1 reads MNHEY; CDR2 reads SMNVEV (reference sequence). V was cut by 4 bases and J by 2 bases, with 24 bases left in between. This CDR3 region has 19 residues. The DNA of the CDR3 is TGTGCCAGCAGTTCTTGGGATACAGGTATCCTCCCGGGCAATCAGCCCCAGCATTTT. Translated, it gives CASSSWDTGILPGNQPQHF.